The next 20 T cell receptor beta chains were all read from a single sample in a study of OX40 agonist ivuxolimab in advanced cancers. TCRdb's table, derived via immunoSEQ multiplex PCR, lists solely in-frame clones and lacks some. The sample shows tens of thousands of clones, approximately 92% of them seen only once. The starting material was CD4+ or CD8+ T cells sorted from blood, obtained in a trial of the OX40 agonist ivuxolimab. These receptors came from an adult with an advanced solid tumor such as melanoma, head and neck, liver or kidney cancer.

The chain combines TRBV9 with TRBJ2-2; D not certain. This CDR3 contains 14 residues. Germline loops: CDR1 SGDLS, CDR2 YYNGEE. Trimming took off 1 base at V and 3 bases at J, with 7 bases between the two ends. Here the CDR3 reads CASSVNPDTGELFF. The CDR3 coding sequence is TGTGCCAGCAGCGTAAATCCGGACACCGGGGAGCTGTTTTTT.

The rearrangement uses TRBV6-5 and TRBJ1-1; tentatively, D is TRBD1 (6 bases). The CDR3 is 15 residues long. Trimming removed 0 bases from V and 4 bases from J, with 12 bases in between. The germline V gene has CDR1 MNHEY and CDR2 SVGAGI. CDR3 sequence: CASSYSNRGGTEAFF. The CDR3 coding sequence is TGTGCCAGCAGTTACTCGAATAGAGGGGGCACTGAAGCTTTCTTT.

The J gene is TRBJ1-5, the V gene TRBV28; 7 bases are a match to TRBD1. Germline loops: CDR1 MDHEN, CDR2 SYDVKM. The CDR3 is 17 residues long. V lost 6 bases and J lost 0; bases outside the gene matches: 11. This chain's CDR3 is CASSSGQLRYSNQPQHF. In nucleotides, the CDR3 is TGTGCCAGCAGCTCGGGACAGCTAAGGTATAGCAATCAGCCCCAGCATTTT.

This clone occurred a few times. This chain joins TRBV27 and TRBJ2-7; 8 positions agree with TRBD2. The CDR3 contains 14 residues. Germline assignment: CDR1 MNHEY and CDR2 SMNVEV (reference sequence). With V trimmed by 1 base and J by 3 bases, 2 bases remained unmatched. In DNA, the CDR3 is TGTGCCAGCAGTTTATTACTAGCGGTCTACGAGCAGTACTTC. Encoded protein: CASSLLLAVYEQYF.

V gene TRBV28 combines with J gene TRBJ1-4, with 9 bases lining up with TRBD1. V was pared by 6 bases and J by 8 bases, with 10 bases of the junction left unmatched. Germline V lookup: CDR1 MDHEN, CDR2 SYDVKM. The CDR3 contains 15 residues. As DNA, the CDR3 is TGTGCCAGCAGCACCGTGGGACAGGGTGGGGAAAAACTGTTTTTT. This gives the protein CASSTVGQGGEKLFF.

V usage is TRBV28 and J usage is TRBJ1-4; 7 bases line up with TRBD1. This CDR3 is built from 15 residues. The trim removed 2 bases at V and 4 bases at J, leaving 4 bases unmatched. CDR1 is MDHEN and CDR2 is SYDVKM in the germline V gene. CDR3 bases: TGTGCCAGCAGTTTACCGGGACAGAGTAATGAAAAACTGTTTTTT. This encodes CASSLPGQSNEKLFF.

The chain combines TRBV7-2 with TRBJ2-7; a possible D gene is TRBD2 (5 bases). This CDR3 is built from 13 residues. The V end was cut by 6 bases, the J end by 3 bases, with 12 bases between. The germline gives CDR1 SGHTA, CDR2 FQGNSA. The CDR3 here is CASRFPGVYEQYF. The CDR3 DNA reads TGTGCCAGCAGATTTCCCGGGGTCTACGAGCAGTACTTC.

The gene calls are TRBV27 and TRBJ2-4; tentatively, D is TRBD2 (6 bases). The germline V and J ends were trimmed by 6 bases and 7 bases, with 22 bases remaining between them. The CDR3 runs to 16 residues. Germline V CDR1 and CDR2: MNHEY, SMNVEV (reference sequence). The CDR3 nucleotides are TGTGCCAGCAGCACCCACGCCGTGGGGGGAGTGAACATTCAGTACTTC. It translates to CASSTHAVGGVNIQYF.

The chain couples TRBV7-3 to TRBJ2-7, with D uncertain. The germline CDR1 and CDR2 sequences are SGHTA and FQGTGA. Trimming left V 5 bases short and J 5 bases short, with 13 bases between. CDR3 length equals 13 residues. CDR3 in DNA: TGTGCCAGCAGCCCACGACCGGGCGACGAGCAGTACTTC. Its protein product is CASSPRPGDEQYF.

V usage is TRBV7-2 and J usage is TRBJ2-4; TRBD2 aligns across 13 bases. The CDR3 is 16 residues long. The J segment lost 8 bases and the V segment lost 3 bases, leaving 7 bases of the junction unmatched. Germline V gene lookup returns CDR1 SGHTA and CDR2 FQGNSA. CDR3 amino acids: CASSFRTSGRGDIQYF. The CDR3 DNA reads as TGTGCCAGCAGCTTCCGGACTAGCGGGAGAGGGGACATTCAGTACTTC.

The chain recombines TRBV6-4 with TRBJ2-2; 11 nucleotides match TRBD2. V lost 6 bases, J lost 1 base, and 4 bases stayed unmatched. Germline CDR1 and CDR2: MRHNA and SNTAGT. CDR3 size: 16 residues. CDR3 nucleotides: TGTGCCAGCAGCCGCCTAGCGGGAGGGAACACCGGGGAGCTGTTTTTT. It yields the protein CASSRLAGGNTGELFF.

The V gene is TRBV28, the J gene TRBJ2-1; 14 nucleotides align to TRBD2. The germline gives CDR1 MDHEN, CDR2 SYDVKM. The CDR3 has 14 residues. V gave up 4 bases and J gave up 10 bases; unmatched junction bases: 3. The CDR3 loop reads CASSSGLAGDEQFF. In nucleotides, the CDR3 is TGTGCCAGCAGTTCGGGACTAGCGGGAGACGAGCAGTTCTTC.

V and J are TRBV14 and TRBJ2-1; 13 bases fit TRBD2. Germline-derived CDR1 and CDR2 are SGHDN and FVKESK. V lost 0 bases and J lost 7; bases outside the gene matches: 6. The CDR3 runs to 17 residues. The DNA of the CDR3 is TGTGCCAGCAGCCAAGAACTAGCGGGAGGGCCGGGTAATGAGCAGTTCTTC. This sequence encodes CASSQELAGGPGNEQFF.

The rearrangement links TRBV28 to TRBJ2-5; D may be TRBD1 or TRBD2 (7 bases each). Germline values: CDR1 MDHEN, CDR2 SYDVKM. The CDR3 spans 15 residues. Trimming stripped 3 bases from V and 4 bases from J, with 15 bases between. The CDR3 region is CASSLGRGHVETQYF. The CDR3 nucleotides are TGTGCCAGCAGTTTGGGGAGGGGGCACGTAGAGACCCAGTACTTC.

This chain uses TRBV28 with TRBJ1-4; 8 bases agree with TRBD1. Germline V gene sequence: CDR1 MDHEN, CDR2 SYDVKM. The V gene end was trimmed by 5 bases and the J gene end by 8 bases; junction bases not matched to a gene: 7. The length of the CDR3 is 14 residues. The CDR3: CASSETGGEEKLFF. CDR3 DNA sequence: TGTGCCAGCAGTGAAACAGGGGGAGAAGAAAAACTGTTTTTT.

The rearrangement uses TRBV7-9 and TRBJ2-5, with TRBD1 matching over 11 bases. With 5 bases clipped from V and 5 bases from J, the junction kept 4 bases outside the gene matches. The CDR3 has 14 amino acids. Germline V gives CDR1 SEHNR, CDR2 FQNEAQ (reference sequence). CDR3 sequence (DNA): TGTGCCAGCAGCCTTCGGACAGGGGGCGAGACCCAGTACTTC. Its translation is CASSLRTGGETQYF.

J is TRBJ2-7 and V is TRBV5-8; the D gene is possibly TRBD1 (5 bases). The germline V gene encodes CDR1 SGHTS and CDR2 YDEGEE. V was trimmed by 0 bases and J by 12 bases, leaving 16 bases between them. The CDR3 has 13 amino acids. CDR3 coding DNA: TGTGCCAGCAGCTTGGCCCTCCGGCCCCAGGGGTACTTC. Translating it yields CASSLALRPQGYF.

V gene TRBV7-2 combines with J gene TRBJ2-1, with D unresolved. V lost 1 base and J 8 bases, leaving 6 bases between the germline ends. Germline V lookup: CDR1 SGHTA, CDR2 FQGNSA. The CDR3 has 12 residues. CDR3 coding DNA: TGTGCCAGCAGCTTAGAAGTTTATGAGCAGTTCTTC. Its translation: CASSLEVYEQFF.

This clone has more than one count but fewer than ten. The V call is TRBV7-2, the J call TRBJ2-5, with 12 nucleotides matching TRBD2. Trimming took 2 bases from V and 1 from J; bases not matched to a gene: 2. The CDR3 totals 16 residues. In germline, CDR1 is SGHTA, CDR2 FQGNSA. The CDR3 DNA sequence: TGTGCCAGCAGCTTATCGGGACTAGCGGGCCAAGAGACCCAGTACTTC. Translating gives CASSLSGLAGQETQYF.

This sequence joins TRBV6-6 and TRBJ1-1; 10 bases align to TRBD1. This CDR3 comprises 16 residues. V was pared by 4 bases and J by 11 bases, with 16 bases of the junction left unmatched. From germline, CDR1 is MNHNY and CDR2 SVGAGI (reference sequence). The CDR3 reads CASSLPGTGAGTWAFF. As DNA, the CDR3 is TGTGCCAGCAGTTTACCCGGGACAGGGGCGGGTACGTGGGCTTTCTTT.